The 17 T cell receptor beta chains listed next were all sequenced from one sample in a study of blood T cell repertoires in COVID-19. Libraries were prepared by immunoSEQ multiplex PCR; TCRdb keeps only in-frame clonotypes and omits some of them. Of 210,000 or so clones detected, nearly 90% appear once; the ten largest clones hold more than 10%. The material sequenced was peripheral blood. The source is a woman between 18 and 29 years old who had recovered from COVID-19.

CDR3 DNA: TGTGCCACCAGCTATCCAGGGGAGAAAAGCAATCAGCCCCAGCATTTT. This encodes CATSYPGEKSNQPQHF. This chain connects TRBV15 to TRBJ1-5; maybe TRBD1 (6 bases). The CDR3 contains 16 residues. Germline CDR1 is LNHNV and CDR2 is YYDKDF (reference sequence). Trimming cost V 5 bases and J 1 base, with 15 bases left between them.

The chain joins TRBV6-2 or TRBV6-3 to TRBJ2-7, with TRBD1 matching 7 bases. Germline lookup yields CDR1 MNHEY and CDR2 SVGEGT. The CDR3 loop spans 14 amino acids. The J segment lost 0 bases and the V segment lost 8 bases, leaving 7 bases of the junction unmatched. CDR3 sequence reads: CASGQGVVSYEQYF. The CDR3 DNA is TGTGCCAGCGGCCAGGGGGTTGTCTCCTACGAGCAGTACTTC.

The gene calls are TRBV7-2 and TRBJ2-2, with 8 bases that match TRBD1. This CDR3 spans 16 amino acids. J gave up 3 bases and V 5 bases, and 8 bases lay outside the gene matches. Germline loops: CDR1 SGHTA, CDR2 FQGNSA. CDR3 in amino acids: CASSPDRGGDTGELFF. In DNA form, the CDR3 reads TGTGCCAGCAGCCCCGACAGGGGCGGGGACACCGGGGAGCTGTTTTTT.

The V gene is TRBV7-2, the J gene TRBJ2-2; 13 positions agree with TRBD2. Germline V gene lookup returns CDR1 SGHTA and CDR2 FQGNSA. CDR3 length: 17 residues. V was clipped by 5 bases and J by 5 bases; unmatched bases: 8. The CDR3: CASSRRTSGSRTGELFF. The CDR3 nucleotides read TGTGCCAGCAGCAGACGGACTAGCGGGAGCCGGACCGGGGAGCTGTTTTTT.

V usage is TRBV28 and J usage is TRBJ1-3, with unresolved D. CDR3 length equals 12 residues. From germline, CDR1 is MDHEN and CDR2 SYDVKM. Here the CDR3 DNA reads TGTGGTACTCGGGTCGGTGGAAACACCATATATTTT. Protein sequence: CGTRVGGNTIYF.

This clone was found a few times. CDR3 coding DNA: TGTGCCAGCAGTGAAATCGGGAGGGCCCTCGATGAGCAGTTCTTC. Its protein product is CASSEIGRALDEQFF. This chain joins TRBV25-1 and TRBJ2-1; 8 bases agree with TRBD2. The CDR3 loop spans 15 amino acids. CDR1 is MGHDK, CDR2 SYGVNS, per germline. Trimming removed 2 bases from V and 8 bases from J; junction bases left unmatched: 8. Filled out from reference TRBV25-1 and TRBJ2-1, the complete variable domain reads EADIYQTPRYLVIGTGKKITLECSQTMGHDKMYWYQQDPGMELHLIHYSYGVNSTEKGDLSSESTVSRIRTEHFPLTLESARPSHTSQYLCASSEIGRALDEQFFGPGTRLTVL.

J is TRBJ2-3 and V is TRBV2; a possible D gene is TRBD2 (5 bases). Germline V CDR1 and CDR2: SNHLY, FYNNEI. There are 17 residues in the CDR3. V gave up 5 bases and J gave up 0 bases, with 18 bases separating them. CDR3 in DNA: TGTGCCAGCAGTTCAATTAGCGCAACTTCTAGCACAGATACGCAGTATTTT. Amino acids: CASSSISATSSTDTQYF.

V gene TRBV5-1 combines with J gene TRBJ2-7; D is unclear. CDR1 SGHRS and CDR2 YFSETQ come from the germline V gene. Deletions cut 0 bases from V and 5 bases from J, with 9 bases between. The CDR3 contains 13 residues. This CDR3 is CASSLVSIHEQYF. The CDR3 DNA follows: TGCGCCAGCAGCTTGGTCAGTATTCACGAGCAGTACTTC.

This sequence joins TRBV4-3 and TRBJ1-4; unclear D gene. This CDR3 has 16 amino acids. CDR1 and CDR2 from the germline V gene are LGHNA and YSLEER. V was cut by 0 bases and J by 3 bases, with 11 bases left in between. The CDR3: CASSQDNQAANEKLFF. The CDR3 DNA is TGCGCCAGCAGCCAAGATAACCAGGCTGCTAATGAAAAACTGTTTTTT.

The rearrangement links TRBV7-9 to TRBJ1-1; no clear D gene. V shed 5 bases and J shed 1 base, with 11 bases lying between them. Germline V gene data show CDR1 as SEHNR and CDR2 as FQNEAQ (reference sequence). CDR3 length: 14 residues. The CDR3 DNA reads TGTGCCAGCAGCCGCAGCCAGGCGAACACTGAAGCTTTCTTT. It codes for CASSRSQANTEAFF.

The chain uses TRBV10-1 and TRBJ2-1; tentative D call: TRBD1 (6 bases). This CDR3 comprises 17 residues. The V gene lost 3 bases and the J gene lost 0 bases, with 15 bases spanning the gap. Germline CDR1 WNHNN, CDR2 SYGVQD (reference sequence). CDR3: CASSDGQGLSSYNEQFF. In nucleotides, the CDR3 is TGCGCCAGCAGTGACGGGCAGGGGCTCTCCTCCTACAATGAGCAGTTCTTC.

J is TRBJ2-4 and V is TRBV7-2; 7 bases map to TRBD1. V shed 9 bases and J 3 bases; nucleotides not matched to a gene: 5. The CDR3 contains 13 residues. CDR1 and CDR2 (germline): SGHTA, FQGNSA. CDR3 residues: CASSRDSKNIQYF. In nucleotides, the CDR3 is TGTGCCAGTTCCCGGGACAGCAAAAACATTCAGTACTTC.

CDR3 amino acids: CASSQDNRGLRDGYTF. CDR3 coding DNA: TGTGCCAGCAGCCAAGACAACAGGGGGCTGAGGGATGGCTACACCTTC. The V call is TRBV3-1 (or the pseudogene TRBV3-2), the J call TRBJ1-2, with 9 bases matching TRBD1. Germline lookup yields CDR1 LGHDT and CDR2 YNNKEL (reference sequence). There are 16 residues in the CDR3. After removal of 0 bases from V and 6 bases from J, the junction contained 8 bases not matched to a gene.

The V call is TRBV5-1, the J call TRBJ1-1, with TRBD1 matching over 8 bases. The trim removed 4 bases at V and 3 bases at J, leaving 5 bases unmatched. There are 14 residues in the CDR3. Germline V gives CDR1 SGHRS, CDR2 YFSETQ. CDR3: CASSTTGVDTEAFF. CDR3 nucleotides: TGCGCCAGCAGCACGACAGGGGTAGACACTGAAGCTTTCTTT.

The rearrangement uses TRBV9 and TRBJ2-2; 10 positions agree with TRBD2. V gave up 3 bases and J gave up 7 bases; unmatched junction bases: 9. This CDR3 has 16 amino acids. Germline CDR1 reads SGDLS; CDR2 reads YYNGEE. Written as DNA, the CDR3 is TGTGCCAGCAGCGGTAGCGGGAGGAAAGATGACGGGGAGCTGTTTTTT. Protein: CASSGSGRKDDGELFF.

The rearrangement links TRBV10-1 to TRBJ1-1; maybe TRBD1 (5 bases). The CDR3 extends over 13 amino acids. The V end was cut by 6 bases, the J end by 1 base, with 9 bases between. Germline V gene data show CDR1 as WNHNN and CDR2 as SYGVQD (reference sequence). CDR3 sequence (DNA): TGCGCCAGCAGGCGGGACGGGAACACTGAAGCTTTCTTT. As protein: CASRRDGNTEAFF.

The chain has TRBV7-2 and TRBJ2-2; D may be TRBD2 (6 bases). V was clipped by 2 bases and J by 7 bases, with 14 bases between them. The germline V gene encodes CDR1 SGHTA and CDR2 FQGNSA. CDR3 length: 15 residues. Here the CDR3 reads CASSLLAGSHGELFF. CDR3 DNA: TGTGCCAGCAGCTTATTGGCGGGATCCCACGGGGAGCTGTTTTTT. The whole variable domain, filled in from reference TRBV7-2 and TRBJ2-2, reads GAGVSQSPSNKVTEKGKDVELRCDPISGHTALYWYRQSLGQGLEFLIYFQGNSAPDKSGLPSDRFSAERTGGSVSTLTIQRTQQEDSAVYLCASSLLAGSHGELFFGEGSRLTVL.